A single T cell receptor (beta chain) is shown here with its context. Its antigen is as yet unknown. Germline is not matched at one junction end, which may reflect a read error. The data are from a study of CD8+CD57+ T cells in acquired aplastic anemia. Study information: Across the sorted CD4+ and CD8+ cells, DNA amounts averaged about 3.1 ug. Healthy-donor CD4+ cells averaged approximately 9.8 million reads. Overall study findings and caveats: Overlapping CD8+ CDR3 repertoires of patients and controls contained about 27 shared sequences.

CDR1 and CDR2 (germline): SGHRS, YFSETQ. The length of the CDR3 is 15 residues. The use of genomic DNA as template underpinned the TCR beta VDJ and CDR3 profiling. TCRdb re-called the reads through MiXCR, storing one row per CDR3 protein. The sample lists about 170,000 distinct CDR3 sequences, approximately 60% occurring once. The receptor's source is a human donor in good health. Source material: sorted CD4+, CD8+, or CD8+CD57+ T cells (not recorded which) from PBMCs. This sequence joins TRBV5-1 and TRBJ1-5; 8 nucleotides agree with TRBD1. CDR3: CAGSWTGYSNQPQHF. The CDR3 bases are TGCGCCGGCAGTTGGACAGGGTATAGCAATCAGCCCCAGCATTTT. Combining the CDR3 with reference TRBV5-1 and TRBJ1-5 gives the whole variable domain KAGVTQTPRYLIKTRGQQVTLSCSPISGHRSVSWYQQTPGQGLQFLFEYFSETQRNKGNFPGRFSGRQFSNSRSEMNVSTLELGDSALYLCAGSWTGYSNQPQHFGDGTRLSIL.